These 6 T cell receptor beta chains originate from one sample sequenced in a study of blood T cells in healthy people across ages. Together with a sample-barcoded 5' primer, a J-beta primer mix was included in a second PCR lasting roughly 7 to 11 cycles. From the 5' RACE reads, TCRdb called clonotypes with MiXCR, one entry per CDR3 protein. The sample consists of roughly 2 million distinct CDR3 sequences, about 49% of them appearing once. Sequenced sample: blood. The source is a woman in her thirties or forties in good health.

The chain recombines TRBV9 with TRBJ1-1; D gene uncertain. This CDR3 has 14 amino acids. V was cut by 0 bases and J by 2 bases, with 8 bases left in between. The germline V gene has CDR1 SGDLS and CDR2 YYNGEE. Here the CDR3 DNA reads TGTGCCAGCAGCGTAGGTCAGTACAACACTGAAGCTTTCTTT. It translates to CASSVGQYNTEAFF. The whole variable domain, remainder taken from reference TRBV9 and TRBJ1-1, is DSGVTQTPKHLITATGQRVTLRCSPRSGDLSVYWYQQSLDQGLQFLIQYYNGEERAKGNILERFSAQQFPDLHSELNLSSLELGDSALYFCASSVGQYNTEAFFGQGTRLTVV.

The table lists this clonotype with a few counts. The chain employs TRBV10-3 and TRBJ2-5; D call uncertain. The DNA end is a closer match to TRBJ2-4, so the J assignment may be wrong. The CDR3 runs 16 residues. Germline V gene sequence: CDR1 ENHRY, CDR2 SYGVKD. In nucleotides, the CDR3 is TGTGCCATCAGTGAGTCGAATGTATTAGCCAAAAACATTCAGTACTTC. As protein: CAISESNVLAKNIQYF.

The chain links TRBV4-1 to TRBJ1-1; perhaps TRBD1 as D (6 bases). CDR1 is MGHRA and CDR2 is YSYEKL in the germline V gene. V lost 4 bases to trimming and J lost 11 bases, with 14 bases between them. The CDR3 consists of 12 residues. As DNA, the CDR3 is TGCGCCAGCAGCCTGATTCAGGGGCGGGCTTTCTTT. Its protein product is CASSLIQGRAFF.

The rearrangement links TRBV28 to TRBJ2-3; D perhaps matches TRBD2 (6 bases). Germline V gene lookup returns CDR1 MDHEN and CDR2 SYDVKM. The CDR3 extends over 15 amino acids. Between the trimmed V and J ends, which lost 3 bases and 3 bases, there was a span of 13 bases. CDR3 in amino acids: CASSLMRGGTDTQYF. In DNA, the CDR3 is TGTGCCAGCAGTTTGATGCGGGGCGGGACAGATACGCAGTATTTT.

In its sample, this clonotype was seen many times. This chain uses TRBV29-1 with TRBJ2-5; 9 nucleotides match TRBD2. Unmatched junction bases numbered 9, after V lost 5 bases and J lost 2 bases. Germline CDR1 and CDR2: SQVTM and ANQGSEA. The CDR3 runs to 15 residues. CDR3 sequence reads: CSVKLRLAEQETQYF. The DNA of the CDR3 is TGCAGCGTTAAACTGAGACTAGCGGAACAAGAGACCCAGTACTTC.

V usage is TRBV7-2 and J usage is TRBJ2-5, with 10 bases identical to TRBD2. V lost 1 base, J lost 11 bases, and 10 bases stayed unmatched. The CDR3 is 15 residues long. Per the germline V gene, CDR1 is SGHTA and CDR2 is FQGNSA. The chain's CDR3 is CASSLELAGDNEQYF. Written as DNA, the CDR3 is TGTGCCAGCAGCTTAGAGCTAGCGGGGGACAATGAGCAGTACTTC.